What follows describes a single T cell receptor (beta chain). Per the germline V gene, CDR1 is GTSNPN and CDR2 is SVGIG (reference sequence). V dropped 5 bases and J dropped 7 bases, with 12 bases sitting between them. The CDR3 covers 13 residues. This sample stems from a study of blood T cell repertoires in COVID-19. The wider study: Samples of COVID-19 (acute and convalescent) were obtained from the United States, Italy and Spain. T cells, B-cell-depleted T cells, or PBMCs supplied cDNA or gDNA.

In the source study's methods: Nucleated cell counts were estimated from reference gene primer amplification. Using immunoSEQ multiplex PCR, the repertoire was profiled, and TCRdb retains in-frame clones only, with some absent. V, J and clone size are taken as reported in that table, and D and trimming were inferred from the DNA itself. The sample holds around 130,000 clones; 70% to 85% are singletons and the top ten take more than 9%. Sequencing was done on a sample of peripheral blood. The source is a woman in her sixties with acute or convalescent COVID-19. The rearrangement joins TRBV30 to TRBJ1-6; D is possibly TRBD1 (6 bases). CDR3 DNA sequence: TGTGCCTGGGCACAGGGTAGGAATTCACCCCTCCACTTT. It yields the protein CAWAQGRNSPLHF.